This TCR beta chain comes out of a study of cytomegalovirus exposure and HLA in healthy donors. J lost 4 bases, V lost 6 bases, and 10 bases had no gene match. The CDR3 is 15 amino acids. Germline V gene sequence: CDR1 SEHNR, CDR2 FQNEAQ (reference sequence). The PCR ran on 60 Vbeta and 13 Jbeta primers. The assay was immunoSEQ multiplex PCR, and TCRdb's table has in-frame clones only and misses some. The data hold about 190,000 clones, with about 77% observed a single time. The rearrangement joins TRBV7-9 to TRBJ2-7; TRBD2 matches at 9 bases. The clonotype comes from a woman in her 30s in good health and CMV-seropositive. Sequencing input: PBMCs. CDR3 nucleotides: TGTGCCAGCAGTAGGGCTAGCGGGATCATATACGAGCAGTACTTC. It encodes CASSRASGIIYEQYF.